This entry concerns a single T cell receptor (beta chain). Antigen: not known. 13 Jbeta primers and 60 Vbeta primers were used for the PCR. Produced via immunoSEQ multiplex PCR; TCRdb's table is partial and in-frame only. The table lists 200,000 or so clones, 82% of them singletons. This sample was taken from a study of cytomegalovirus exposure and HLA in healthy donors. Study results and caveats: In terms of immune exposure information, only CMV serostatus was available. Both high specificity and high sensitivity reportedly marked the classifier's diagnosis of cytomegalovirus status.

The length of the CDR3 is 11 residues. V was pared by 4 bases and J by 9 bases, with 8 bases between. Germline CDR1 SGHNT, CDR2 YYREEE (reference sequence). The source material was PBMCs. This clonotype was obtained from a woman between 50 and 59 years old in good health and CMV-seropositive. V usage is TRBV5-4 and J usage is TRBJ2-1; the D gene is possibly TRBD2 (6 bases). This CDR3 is CASSPGGEQFF. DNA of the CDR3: TGTGCCAGCAGCCCCGGGGGTGAGCAGTTCTTC.